A single sample is the source of the 13 T cell receptor beta chains below, sequenced in a study of blood T cell repertoires in COVID-19. Some clones are missing from TCRdb's copy, which holds only in-frame ones; the method was immunoSEQ multiplex PCR. The sample records about 41,000 clones, 70% to 90% being singletons. Sequenced material: peripheral blood. The receptors shown here come from a human donor in a cohort sampled during active COVID-19.

The sample holds one count of this clone. The chain recombines TRBV2 with TRBJ1-5; the D is unclear. The CDR3 length is 12 residues. Germline CDR1 and CDR2: SNHLY and FYNNEI. Trimming removed 7 bases at V and 3 bases at J, with 7 bases between. The CDR3 DNA reads as TGTGCCAGCAAACAGAACAATCAGCCCCAGCATTTT. Translated: CASKQNNQPQHF.

Only a few counts were recorded for this clone. V usage is TRBV19 and J usage is TRBJ1-5, with 8 bases aligning to TRBD1. V trimming: 5 bases; J trimming: 11 bases; junction bases outside the gene matches: 11. This CDR3 has 14 amino acids. Looked up from germline, CDR1 is LNHDA and CDR2 is SQIVND (reference sequence). The CDR3 DNA reads TGTGCCAGTAGTTCCCCGGACAGGGCCTGGGCCCAGCATTTT. Translating it yields CASSSPDRAWAQHF.

This sequence joins TRBV15 and TRBJ2-7, with D perhaps TRBD1 (5 bases). The germline gives CDR1 LNHNV, CDR2 YYDKDF (reference sequence). V was cut by 0 bases and J by 3 bases, with 6 bases left in between. The CDR3 totals 13 residues. The CDR3 reads CATSRDRVYEQYF. The CDR3 nucleotides read TGTGCCACCAGCAGAGACAGGGTCTACGAGCAGTACTTC.

V and J are TRBV15 and TRBJ2-7; D is possibly TRBD2 (6 bases). The germline V and J ends were trimmed by 3 bases and 0 bases, with 15 bases remaining between them. The CDR3 runs 16 residues. Looked up from germline, CDR1 is LNHNV and CDR2 is YYDKDF (reference sequence). The CDR3 nucleotides read TGTGCCACCAGCAGGGAGGGCCTGGGCGGCTCCTACGAGCAGTACTTC. Protein: CATSREGLGGSYEQYF. Looking up the rest from reference TRBV15 and TRBJ2-7 gives the full variable domain: DAMVIQNPRYQVTQFGKPVTLSCSQTLNHNVMYWYQQKSSQAPKLLFHYYDKDFNNEADTPDNFQSRRPNTSFCFLDIRSPGLGDTAMYLCATSREGLGGSYEQYFGPGTRLTVT.

The gene calls are TRBV27 and TRBJ2-5; no clear D. The CDR3 extends over 17 amino acids. V gave up 4 bases and J gave up 4 bases, with 22 bases separating them. The germline V gene encodes CDR1 MNHEY and CDR2 SMNVEV (reference sequence). This CDR3 is CASSYGPRTSSGETQYF. CDR3 DNA: TGTGCCAGCAGTTATGGCCCCCGTACCTCCTCGGGAGAGACCCAGTACTTC.

In this sample, this clone turned up a few times. The J gene is TRBJ2-7, the V gene TRBV7-8; TRBD2 matches 7 bases. Germline V gene lookup returns CDR1 SGHVS and CDR2 FQNEAQ. Trimming at V came to 1 base and at J to 2 bases, leaving 5 bases not matched to a gene. This CDR3 spans 15 amino acids. This CDR3 reads CASSLDSGKTYEQYF. In nucleotides, the CDR3 is TGTGCCAGCAGCTTAGACAGCGGGAAGACCTACGAGCAGTACTTC.

The gene calls are TRBV5-1 and TRBJ2-3, with unresolved D. Per the germline V gene, CDR1 is SGHRS and CDR2 is YFSETQ. The CDR3 contains 17 residues. The V gene lost 0 bases and the J gene lost 6 bases, with 20 bases spanning the gap. In DNA form, the CDR3 reads TGCGCCAGCAGCTTGGCCTCGGCCTTAGCCCGTGGGGATACGCAGTATTTT. This gives the protein CASSLASALARGDTQYF. The full variable domain, its missing parts supplied by reference TRBV5-1 and TRBJ2-3, is KAGVTQTPRYLIKTRGQQVTLSCSPISGHRSVSWYQQTPGQGLQFLFEYFSETQRNKGNFPGRFSGRQFSNSRSEMNVSTLELGDSALYLCASSLASALARGDTQYFGPGTRLTVL.

The gene calls are TRBV4-1 and TRBJ2-1; 8 bases are a match to TRBD2. The CDR3 is made up of 18 amino acids. CDR1 is MGHRA, CDR2 YSYEKL, per germline. The J segment lost 7 bases and the V segment lost 0 bases, leaving 14 bases of the junction unmatched. The CDR3 coding sequence is TGCGCCAGCAGCCAAGAAGGTTGGCCAGCGGGAGTGATAAATGAGCAGTTCTTC. Protein product: CASSQEGWPAGVINEQFF.

The rearrangement joins TRBV28 to TRBJ1-6, with 9 bases that match TRBD1. V trimming: 5 bases; J trimming: 9 bases; junction bases outside the gene matches: 5. CDR3 length equals 14 residues. Germline CDR1 reads MDHEN; CDR2 reads SYDVKM. CDR3 sequence (DNA): TGTGCCAGCAGTCACCGGGACAGGGTTTCACCCCTCCACTTT. It is translated as CASSHRDRVSPLHF.

The V call is TRBV28, the J call TRBJ1-1, with unresolved D. V lost 4 bases and J 8 bases, leaving 17 bases between the germline ends. Germline V lookup: CDR1 MDHEN, CDR2 SYDVKM. The CDR3 sequence is 14 residues long. CDR3 loop: CASSSAVYYEEAFF. The CDR3 DNA reads as TGTGCCAGCAGTTCCGCCGTTTATTACGAGGAAGCTTTCTTT. The full variable domain, rest sourced from reference TRBV28 and TRBJ1-1, is DVKVTQSSRYLVKRTGEKVFLECVQDMDHENMFWYRQDPGLGLRLIYFSYDVKMKEKGDIPEGYSVSREKKERFSLILESASTNQTSMYLCASSSAVYYEEAFFGQGTRLTVV.

The chain couples TRBV11-3 to TRBJ2-3; 9 positions agree with TRBD2. This CDR3 region has 17 residues. After removal of 1 base from V and 4 bases from J, the junction contained 9 bases not matched to a gene. The germline V gene has CDR1 SGHNT and CDR2 YENEEA. This CDR3 reads CASSLGFAGGVSDTQYF. The CDR3 DNA reads TGTGCCAGCAGCTTAGGTTTCGCGGGAGGGGTATCAGATACGCAGTATTTT.

The chain links TRBV27 to TRBJ2-3, with 8 bases lining up with TRBD1. CDR3 length: 17 amino acids. J was trimmed by 8 bases and V by 6 bases; bases with no gene match: 19. Germline V lookup: CDR1 MNHEY, CDR2 SMNVEV (reference sequence). CDR3 sequence: CASSFSTGQGLRSTQYF. Here the CDR3 DNA reads TGTGCCAGCAGCTTCTCGACCGGACAGGGTTTAAGGAGTACGCAGTATTTT.

This clone was detected once. The gene calls are TRBV5-1 and TRBJ2-7, with D possibly TRBD2 on 6 matching bases. Trimming cost V 5 bases and J 4 bases, with 16 bases left between them. There are 14 residues in the CDR3. CDR1 is SGHRS, CDR2 YFSETQ, per germline. This CDR3 reads CASSWGAGTYEQYF. In DNA, the CDR3 is TGCGCCAGCAGTTGGGGTGCGGGGACGTACGAGCAGTACTTC.